This T cell receptor (beta chain) was identified in a study of PD-L1 blockade in urothelial cancer. Study-level information: Analysis of the blood was performed 3 weeks (second dose) and 6 weeks after treatment start.

In the case of this clone: Its antigen is undetermined.

Data came from immunoSEQ multiplex PCR; TCRdb stores just in-frame clones and leaves some out. The sample holds 50,000 to 75,000 clones, around four fifths seen once. Time point indicated: pretreatment peripheral blood. The CDR3 extends over 18 amino acids. Trimming took 5 bases from V and 4 from J, leaving 27 bases between them. Germline CDR1 reads LNHDA; CDR2 reads SQIVND (reference sequence). Whole-study findings and limits: Durable-benefit patients expanded tumor-associated blood clones more at 3 weeks.

The receptor was isolated from a man between 65 and 80 years old with urothelial cancer. J is TRBJ2-7 and V is TRBV19; TRBD2 might be the D (6 bases). This specimen consisted of PBMCs, obtained around atezolizumab (anti-PD-L1) treatment. The CDR3 sequence is CASSDHRRLRGTRYEQYF. CDR3 nucleotides: TGTGCCAGTAGTGACCATCGGAGGCTACGGGGGACTCGATACGAGCAGTACTTC.